What follows is one T cell receptor (beta chain) and its context. This record comes from a study of blood T cell repertoires in COVID-19. Profiling relied on immunoSEQ multiplex PCR, and the TCRdb table lists in-frame clones only, not all of them. The repertoire holds tens of thousands of clones, around four fifths seen once, with roughly 5.5% in the top ten. Sample: peripheral blood. The clonotype originates from a man in his sixties or seventies with acute or convalescent COVID-19.

CDR3 in DNA: TGTGCCAGCAGTCTAGCGGGGGGAGGTGAGACCCAGTACTTC. Amino acid sequence: CASSLAGGGETQYF. The chain uses TRBV2 and TRBJ2-5; 11 nucleotides agree with TRBD2. J lost 5 bases, V lost 5 bases, and 4 bases had no gene match. From germline, CDR1 is SNHLY and CDR2 FYNNEI. CDR3 length equals 14 residues.